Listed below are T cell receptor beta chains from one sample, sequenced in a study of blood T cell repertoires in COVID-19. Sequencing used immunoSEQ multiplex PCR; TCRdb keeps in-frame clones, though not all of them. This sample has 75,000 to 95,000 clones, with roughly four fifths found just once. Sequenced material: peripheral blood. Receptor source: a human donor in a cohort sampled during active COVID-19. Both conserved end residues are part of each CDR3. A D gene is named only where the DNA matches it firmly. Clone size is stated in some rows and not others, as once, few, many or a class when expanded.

TGTGCCAGCAGCCCAGACAGGGGACACTACGAGCAGTACTTC	CASSPDRGHYEQYF	TRBJ2-7	-	TRBD1	TRBV11-2
TGCGCCAGCAGTCGTTTACGGGTGGACGAGCAGTACTTC	CASSRLRVDEQYF	TRBJ2-7	-	-	TRBV23-1
TGTGCCAGCAGCTTAGCGGGGTACAGGACAGGAGGCCTCTTAGCCAAAAACATTCAGTACTTC	CASSLAGYRTGGLLAKNIQYF	TRBJ2-4	-	TRBD1	TRBV7-8
TGTGCCAGCAGCTGGGGGGACAGCAGCAATCAGCCCCAGCATTTT	CASSWGDSSNQPQHF	TRBJ1-5	few	TRBD1	TRBV5-5
TGTGCCAGCAGCCCCTCACGGCGAACAGGGGTAACTGAAGCTTTCTTT	CASSPSRRTGVTEAFF	TRBJ1-1	-	TRBD1	TRBV7-3
TGTGCCAGCAGCTTGGGCTACTCTGGAAACACCATATATTTT	CASSLGYSGNTIYF	TRBJ1-3	-	-	TRBV5-4
TGTGCCAGCAGCAGACTGGCTCAGCCCCAGCATTTT	CASSRLAQPQHF	TRBJ1-5	-	-	TRBV21-1
TGTGCCAGCAGCCAAGAGAGGCACTCCCCCCGGGGTAGCGGGGGGGTAAAGACCCAGTACTTC	CASSQERHSPRGSGGVKTQYF	TRBJ2-5	once	TRBD2	TRBV3-1/TRBV3-2
TGTGCCAGCAGCCCTAATGAAGTAGCAACTATGAACACTGAAGCTTTCTTT	CASSPNEVATMNTEAFF	TRBJ1-1	-	-	TRBV7-6
TGTGCCAGCAAGCACAGGAACACCGGGGAGCTGTTTTTT	CASKHRNTGELFF	TRBJ2-2	-	-	TRBV6-5
TGTGCCAGCAGTGTAAGGCGGGGGGCGCCCGGTGAGACCCAGTACTTC	CASSVRRGAPGETQYF	TRBJ2-5	-	TRBD2	TRBV6-1
TGTGCCAGTAGTACGGACAGGGTGAGCGGCTACACCTTC	CASSTDRVSGYTF	TRBJ1-2	-	TRBD1	TRBV19
TGTGCCAGCAGTGAAGGAGCCTACGGCTACACCTTC	CASSEGAYGYTF	TRBJ1-2	-	-	TRBV6-1
TGCAGCGGGGGGGACAGGGCAAATGGCTACACCTTC	CSGGDRANGYTF	TRBJ1-2	-	TRBD1	TRBV29-1
TGTGCCAGCAGGTCGGGAAACACCATATATTTT	CASRSGNTIYF	TRBJ1-3	-	-	TRBV2
TGTGCCAGCAGTTTGGCCACCGCCGGGGGTGCCGAGCAGTACTTC	CASSLATAGGAEQYF	TRBJ2-7	-	-	TRBV27
TGTGCCAGCAGCTTAGGTGTTGGTGGAGCGGGGGCCGCAGATACGCAGTATTTT	CASSLGVGGAGAADTQYF	TRBJ2-3	-	TRBD2	TRBV11-3
TGTGCCAGTAGTATGGGCGGGGGGGCCTCCTACAATGAGCAGTTCTTC	CASSMGGGASYNEQFF	TRBJ2-1	-	TRBD2	TRBV19
TGTGCCAGCAGTGAAGGGGATGGACAGGGGGGGTATGGCTACACCTTC	CASSEGDGQGGYGYTF	TRBJ1-2	-	TRBD1	TRBV6-1
TGTGCCAGCAGCCCCGGACAGGGGTTAAGAGAAAAACTGTTTTTT	CASSPGQGLREKLFF	TRBJ1-4	-	TRBD1	TRBV5-4
TGTGCCAGAAGCTCCAGGGTCTACGCCTACGAGCAGTACTTC	CARSSRVYAYEQYF	TRBJ2-7	once	-	TRBV5-3
TGCGCCAGCAGCTTGAGCGGTTATAGCAATCAGCCCCAGCATTTT	CASSLSGYSNQPQHF	TRBJ1-5	-	-	TRBV5-1
TGTGCCAGCAGGAAACAGGGGGGGGATGAAAAACTGTTTTTT	CASRKQGGDEKLFF	TRBJ1-4	-	TRBD1	TRBV3-1/TRBV3-2
TGCGCCAGCAGCCAGCGGGGGGACACCGGGGAGCTGTTTTTT	CASSQRGDTGELFF	TRBJ2-2	-	TRBD2	TRBV5-1
TGTGCCAGCAGTACTGGACAGGGGGGCTACGAGCAGTACTTC	CASSTGQGGYEQYF	TRBJ2-7	-	TRBD1	TRBV6-5
TGTGCCAGCAGGGGGCTTAGCGGGGGCCAAGAGACCCAGTACTTC	CASRGLSGGQETQYF	TRBJ2-5	-	TRBD2	TRBV2
TGTGCTAGTGGTTTCGAGGGTCCCTATGGCTACACCTTC	CASGFEGPYGYTF	TRBJ1-2	once	-	TRBV12-5
TGCGCCAGCAGCATGGAGCAGGACACAGATACGCAGTATTTT	CASSMEQDTDTQYF	TRBJ2-3	-	-	TRBV5-1
TGTGCCAGCAGCGTAGGCAGGGGCTTCCAAGAGACCCAGTACTTC	CASSVGRGFQETQYF	TRBJ2-5	-	-	TRBV9
TGTGCCAGCAGCTTGGCCCCCACAGGGGCCCGGTCCCAGTACTTC	CASSLAPTGARSQYF	TRBJ2-5	-	TRBD1	TRBV5-4
TGTGCCAGCAGCTCCCGAGGCGGCGCGCGGGAGACCCAGTACTTC	CASSSRGGARETQYF	TRBJ2-5	-	-	TRBV7-9
TGTGCCAGCAGCCTCCCCTCCGGGACCGGGGAGCTGTTTTTT	CASSLPSGTGELFF	TRBJ2-2	once	-	TRBV3-1/TRBV3-2
TGCGCCAGCAGCCAACCCCCGGGACTAGCGGGGGGGCAAACAGATACGCAGTATTTT	CASSQPPGLAGGQTDTQYF	TRBJ2-3	-	TRBD2	TRBV4-1
TGTGCCAGCAGTTACTTTCTTACATCTGAAGCTTTCTTT	CASSYFLTSEAFF	TRBJ1-1	-	-	TRBV6-6
TGTGCCAGCAGTCCTTGGACAGGGGGCGCATCTAATGAAAAACTGTTTTTT	CASSPWTGGASNEKLFF	TRBJ1-4	-	TRBD1	TRBV28
TGTGCCAGCAAAGAACAGGGAGGGAGCACTGAAGCTTTCTTT	CASKEQGGSTEAFF	TRBJ1-1	-	-	TRBV6-4
TGTGCCAGCAGCTCCCGAGAGTATCAGCCCCAGCATTTT	CASSSREYQPQHF	TRBJ1-5	-	-	TRBV7-9